This T cell receptor (beta chain) derives from a study of T cells in women clearing cervical HPV infection. Study as a whole: Cases' blood sampling followed lesion detection by median approximately 150 days (90 to 200). Study observations and caveats: T-cell numbers per sample were unknown and may explain richness differences. Associations may precede or follow infection; HPV-specific or memory T cells were not isolated.

MY09/MY11 PCR detected cervical HPV DNA; dot-blot assigned genotypes. The J segment lost 3 bases and the V segment lost 4 bases, leaving 5 bases of the junction unmatched. Germline V CDR1 and CDR2: SGHNT, YENEEA. CDR3 length: 15 residues. Worth noting for this clone: Its antigen is still unknown. Read sequence stops 3 residues before the CDR3 end, and the germline J gene provides the missing end.

Profiled with immunoSEQ multiplex PCR; TCRdb holds only in-frame clones, not every one. The sample data list about 39,000 clones. The rearrangement links TRBV11-3 to TRBJ2-3, with 9 nucleotides matching TRBD1. The receptor comes from a woman between 18 and 70 years old with a cervical HPV16 infection that either progressed to CIN3+ or cleared (not recorded which). Specimen: blood buffy coat. The CDR3: CASSSSGQGTDTQYF. CDR3 bases read: TGTGCCAGCAGCTCGTCGGGACAGGGAACAGATACG.